This TCR beta chain is from a study of blood T cell repertoires in COVID-19. The overall study: PBMCs, B-cell-depleted T cells, or T cells were the source of the cDNA or gDNA that made up the material.

The germline gives CDR1 KGHSH, CDR2 LQKENI. Trimming cost V 5 bases and J 6 bases; bases outside gene matches: 7. The CDR3 has 14 residues. As processed by the authors: Reference gene primer amplification gave nucleated cell count estimates. Assay used: immunoSEQ multiplex PCR; TCRdb lists only in-frame clones, some missing. That table furnishes V, J and clone size, whereas the DNA furnished D and trimming. The table records about 410,000 clones, about nine tenths of them present only once. The sample consisted of peripheral blood. This rearrangement joins TRBV18 to TRBJ1-1; 9 bases line up with TRBD1. The sequence derives from a woman in her twenties or thirties with active or convalescent COVID-19. In DNA, the CDR3 is TGTGCCAGCTCAGAGACAGGGGGAGGGCCTGAAGCTTTCTTT. Amino acid sequence: CASSETGGGPEAFF.